The rows below give T cell receptor beta chains drawn from one sample of a study of blood T cell repertoires in COVID-19. The repertoire was sequenced with immunoSEQ multiplex PCR; TCRdb's copy has only in-frame clones and lacks some. Among hundreds of thousands of clones listed, about 83% were seen once. Sequencing was done on a sample of PBMCs or T cells enriched from blood (not recorded which). These TCRs come from a woman aged 45-65 years who had been exposed to COVID-19. Each CDR3 is given with its conserved first and last residue. A D gene is named only where the DNA matches it firmly. Clone size, where shown, is once, few, many, or a class for clones that have expanded.

>TRBV5-1|TRBD1|once|TRBJ1-1
TGCGCCAGCAGCTTCGGTACAGGGGCTTGGACTGAAGCTTTCTTT
CASSFGTGAWTEAFF
>TRBV5-1|TRBD1|-|TRBJ2-7
TGCGCCAGCAGCGGTGGGACAGGAGGCGAGCAGTACTTC
CASSGGTGGEQYF
>TRBV6-5|-|-|TRBJ1-2
TGTGCCAGCAGTTTGGGATCAGGGTTCCGCTATGGCTACACCTTC
CASSLGSGFRYGYTF
>TRBV7-8|TRBD1|-|TRBJ1-5
TGTGCCAGCAGCTTAGGGACAGGTAGCAATCAGCCCCAGCATTTT
CASSLGTGSNQPQHF
>TRBV4-1|-|-|TRBJ2-3
TGCGCCAGCAGCCAATCTCAGGGGACCCACACAGATACGCAGTATTTT
CASSQSQGTHTDTQYF
>TRBV4-3|-|-|TRBJ1-6
TGCGCCAGCAGCCAAGAATCCATCGGGGGAAGGACACCCCTCCACTTT
CASSQESIGGRTPLHF
>TRBV3-1/TRBV3-2|TRBD2|-|TRBJ2-5
TGTGCCAGCAGCCAAGGGAGCGGGGGGGGAAAAGAGACCCAGTACTTC
CASSQGSGGGKETQYF
>TRBV11-2|-|-|TRBJ1-5
TGTGCCAGCAGCTTAGAGCGGGGTCAGCCCCAGCATTTT
CASSLERGQPQHF
>TRBV7-9|TRBD1|-|TRBJ2-7
TGTGCCAGCAGCTTGGGGTCCGGGACAGGGGGCGAGCAGTACTTC
CASSLGSGTGGEQYF
>TRBV28|TRBD1|-|TRBJ2-1
TGTGCCAGCAAACGGACAGGGGAGGGAAAAAATGAGCAGTTCTTC
CASKRTGEGKNEQFF
>TRBV12-3/TRBV12-4|-|-|TRBJ1-1
TGTGCCACCAAACGGGGGGGGGAAGCTTTCTTT
CATKRGGEAFF
>TRBV25-1|TRBD1|-|TRBJ1-2
TGTGCCACGGGACAGGGGGCGGGTGGCTACACCTTC
CATGQGAGGYTF
>TRBV5-4|TRBD1|-|TRBJ1-2
TGTGCCAGCAGCTTGAGGACAGGGTTTAATGGCTACACCTTC
CASSLRTGFNGYTF
>TRBV6-1|-|-|TRBJ1-3
TGTGCCAGCAGTGAAAGTCAGGGAAACACCATATATTTT
CASSESQGNTIYF
>TRBV10-3|-|-|TRBJ1-1
TGTGCCATCAGTGAAGAGGGGAACACTGAAGCTTTCTTT
CAISEEGNTEAFF
>TRBV7-9|TRBD1|-|TRBJ1-6
TGTGCCAGCAGCTTTAACACAGGGGTTCCCTCCTATAATTCACCCCTCCACTTT
CASSFNTGVPSYNSPLHF
>TRBV7-2|TRBD1|-|TRBJ2-3
TGTGCCAGCAGCTCACAGGGGAACACAGATACGCAGTATTTT
CASSSQGNTDTQYF
>TRBV11-2|TRBD2|-|TRBJ2-3
TGTGCCAGCCTACGACTAGCGGGGAAAAGCACAGATACGCAGTATTTT
CASLRLAGKSTDTQYF
>TRBV6-5|TRBD2|-|TRBJ2-3
TGTGCCAGCAGTTCTGTTGGGGGGGGCACAGATACGCAGTATTTT
CASSSVGGGTDTQYF
>TRBV28|-|-|TRBJ1-1
TGTGCCAGCAGTGTCCCTCTGACATTAGGGGACACTGAAGCTTTCTTT
CASSVPLTLGDTEAFF
>TRBV2|TRBD2|-|TRBJ2-7
TGTGCCAGCAGCCGTCCTAGCGGGGGTCGCTACGAGCAGTACTTC
CASSRPSGGRYEQYF
>TRBV11-1|-|-|TRBJ1-6
TGTGCCAGCAGCTTAACAAAAACCCTCAACTCACCCCTCCACTTT
CASSLTKTLNSPLHF
>TRBV12-3/TRBV12-4|-|-|TRBJ2-7
TGTGCAGCCGCCCACGAGCAGTACTTC
CAAAHEQYF
>TRBV9|-|-|TRBJ1-1
TGTGCCAGCAGCACCCTCGGGGTAATGGCTGAAGCTTTCTTT
CASSTLGVMAEAFF
>TRBV10-3|TRBD1|-|TRBJ1-6
TGTGCCATCGGACAGGGGGCCTATAATTCACCCCTCCACTTT
CAIGQGAYNSPLHF
>TRBV11-3|-|-|TRBJ1-1
TGTGCCAGCAGCGGGGAGGGAGGAAAAGGTGAAGCTTTCTTT
CASSGEGGKGEAFF
>TRBV3-1/TRBV3-2|TRBD2|-|TRBJ2-7
TGTGCCAGCAGCCCCCGGGGAGGGAGGTCCTACTACGAGCAGTACTTC
CASSPRGGRSYYEQYF
>TRBV10-3|TRBD1|-|TRBJ1-1
TGTGCCATCAGTGAGGGGGGTCGGGACAGAACTGAAGCTTTCTTT
CAISEGGRDRTEAFF
>TRBV9|-|-|TRBJ2-2
TGTGCCAGCAGCGTATCCAGGGTGGCCGGGGAGCTGTTTTTT
CASSVSRVAGELFF
>TRBV7-8|-|few|TRBJ1-1
TGTGCCAGCAGCTCGAGGAGGCTCTCTAACACTGAAGCTTTCTTT
CASSSRRLSNTEAFF
>TRBV27|TRBD2|once|TRBJ2-7
TGTGCCAGCAGTTTGTCAAGCGGGGGTTATTACGAGCAGTACTTC
CASSLSSGGYYEQYF
>TRBV4-3|-|-|TRBJ1-4
TGCGCCAGCAGCCAAGGAGCCGGGTTGATCGGGGAAAAACTGTTTTTT
CASSQGAGLIGEKLFF
>TRBV5-1|-|once|TRBJ1-1
TGCGCCAGCAGCCTGGGCGCGGGGGAGAGGAACACTGAAGCTTTCTTT
CASSLGAGERNTEAFF
>TRBV11-2|TRBD1|-|TRBJ2-1
TGTGCCAGCAGCTTATCGTGGACAGGGGCCTACAATGAGCAGTTCTTC
CASSLSWTGAYNEQFF
>TRBV7-2|-|many|TRBJ1-5
TGTGCCAGCAGCTTAAAGGGGAATCAGCCCCAGCATTTT
CASSLKGNQPQHF
>TRBV15|-|few|TRBJ1-2
TGTGCCACCAGCAGAGCCCGGACACCTAACTATGGCTACACCTTC
CATSRARTPNYGYTF
>TRBV6-5|TRBD1|-|TRBJ1-4
TGTGCCACTCAAGTCGGACAGGGGAATGAAAAACTGTTTTTT
CATQVGQGNEKLFF
>TRBV6-4|-|-|TRBJ1-1
TGTGCCTGCCGCAGGGGTGAGAACACTGAAGCTTTCTTT
CACRRGENTEAFF
>TRBV9|-|-|TRBJ1-2
TGTGCCAGCAGCGGAGGGGAGGGGATAACTAACTATGGCTACACCTTC
CASSGGEGITNYGYTF
>TRBV11-2|-|-|TRBJ1-5
TGTGCCAGCAGCCCAACAGGAGCCCAGCCCCAGCATTTT
CASSPTGAQPQHF
>TRBV30|TRBD2|-|TRBJ2-7
TGTGCCTGGACCCCAGGGAGGGGAGGGTACGAGCAGTACTTC
CAWTPGRGGYEQYF
>TRBV18|TRBD1|-|TRBJ1-1
TGTGCCAGCTCACCCGTGACAGGGACTGAAGCTTTCTTT
CASSPVTGTEAFF
>TRBV4-2|TRBD2|once|TRBJ2-1
TGTGCCAGCAGCCGTTCCTTCGGACTAGCGGGAAACAATGAGCAGTTCTTC
CASSRSFGLAGNNEQFF
>TRBV29-1|TRBD1|-|TRBJ2-7
TGCAGCGTGGACCTCGGACAGGGTTCCTACGAGCAGTACTTC
CSVDLGQGSYEQYF
>TRBV3-1/TRBV3-2|TRBD2|-|TRBJ2-1
TGTGCCAGCAGCCAGCCCCCAGCGGGGGGGGGCAATGAGCAGTTCTTC
CASSQPPAGGGNEQFF
>TRBV5-1|-|-|TRBJ2-5
TGCGCCAGCAGCTTGAATACCGGGTCAAGGGAGACCCAGTACTTC
CASSLNTGSRETQYF
>TRBV12-3/TRBV12-4|TRBD1|-|TRBJ2-1
TGTGCCTCTAAACGAACAGGGGGCCATGAGCAGTTCTTC
CASKRTGGHEQFF
>TRBV2|-|-|TRBJ2-5
TGTGCCAGCAGGGCCGGGACTTTTTCTGGGGAGACCCAGTACTTC
CASRAGTFSGETQYF
>TRBV12-3/TRBV12-4|-|-|TRBJ1-1
TGTGCCAGCAGTTTACAGGTTAACACTGAAGCTTTCTTT
CASSLQVNTEAFF
>TRBV28|-|-|TRBJ1-1
TGTGCCAGCAGTTTTAGCGGTCCGAAGGGGACTGAAGCTTTCTTT
CASSFSGPKGTEAFF
>TRBV19|-|-|TRBJ2-5
TGTGCCAGTAATGAGGCCTTACAAGAGACCCAGTACTTC
CASNEALQETQYF
>TRBV2|-|-|TRBJ1-1
TGTGCCAGCAGTGATCCAGGGCTGACTGAAGCTTTCTTT
CASSDPGLTEAFF
>TRBV5-1|-|-|TRBJ1-5
TGCGCCAGCAGCTCCGACCCAGGCGGGCAGCCCCAGCATTTT
CASSSDPGGQPQHF